Listed below are T cell receptor beta chains from one sample, sequenced in a study of shared clonotypes between healthy human individuals. Assay: immunoSEQ multiplex PCR; the TCRdb copy retains only in-frame clones and omits some. The sample lists roughly 2.5 million clones, roughly nine tenths occurring once. Sequenced input: naive CD4+ T cells sorted from blood. Receptor source: a man younger than 35 in good health. CDR3s include the opening cysteine and the closing phenylalanine or tryptophan. A D gene is named only where the DNA matches it firmly. Clone size appears in some rows only: once, few, many, or a class for an expanded clone.

clone_size d_call j_call v_call cdr3_nt cdr3_aa
- TRBD2 TRBJ2-1 TRBV2 TGTGCCAGCAGCCCCCCCGGGACTAGCAGATACAATGAGCAGTTCTTC CASSPPGTSRYNEQFF
- TRBD1 TRBJ2-2 TRBV19 TGTGCCAGTAGTTTAGACAGGGCGGCCGGGGAGCTGTTTTTT CASSLDRAAGELFF
few - TRBJ1-1 TRBV2 TGTGCCAGCAGTAAATCTCTAGGGGTCGGCACTGAAGCTTTCTTT CASSKSLGVGTEAFF
- - TRBJ2-7 TRBV19 TGTGCCAGTAGTATCCGGCGTTTAGGCATTTACGAGCAGTACTTC CASSIRRLGIYEQYF
- - TRBJ2-2 TRBV28 TGTGCCAGCAGTTTAGGCAGATTCACCGGGGAGCTGTTTTTT CASSLGRFTGELFF
- TRBD2 TRBJ2-7 TRBV5-1 TGCGCCAGCAGCTTGGGTGCGGGGGCCTACGAGCAGTACTTC CASSLGAGAYEQYF
- TRBD1 TRBJ2-1 TRBV6-4 TGTGCCAGCAGTGATCAGACAGGGGGCGGATACAATGAGCAGTTCTTC CASSDQTGGGYNEQFF
once - TRBJ2-1 TRBV9 TGTGCCAGCAGCCCAGAGGGGGGATCCTACAATGAGCAGTTCTTC CASSPEGGSYNEQFF
- - TRBJ1-6 TRBV9 TGTGCCAGCAGCGCCCGGTCCGGGACGGGGAATTCACCCCTCCACTTT CASSARSGTGNSPLHF
- - TRBJ2-1 TRBV2 TGTGCCAGCAGTGAATCAGGTTGGGAGCAGTTCTTC CASSESGWEQFF
- - TRBJ2-1 TRBV6-5 TGTGCCAGCAGTTACGGGCAGCTCTACAATGAGCAGTTCTTC CASSYGQLYNEQFF
- TRBD2 TRBJ2-7 TRBV5-1 TGCGCCAGCAGCTTGGTCGCTAGCGGGAGTTCCTACGAGCAGTACTTC CASSLVASGSSYEQYF
- - TRBJ1-3 TRBV6-5 TGTGCCAGCAGCAGGGGAAGATCTGGAAACACCATATATTTT CASSRGRSGNTIYF
- - TRBJ1-4 TRBV25-1 TGTGCCAGCCGCCGGACGGATCAACTCGGTGAAAAACTGTTTTTT CASRRTDQLGEKLFF
- - TRBJ2-3 TRBV5-1 TGCGCCAGCAGCTCACAGGCCACAGATACGCAGTATTTT CASSSQATDTQYF
- - TRBJ1-6 TRBV5-6 TGTGCCAGCATTACGGCCGGGACACTGGGTTCACCCCTCCACTTT CASITAGTLGSPLHF
- - TRBJ1-2 TRBV5-1 TGCGCCAGCAGCCCGGGGATACCTACGGACTATGGCTACACCTTC CASSPGIPTDYGYTF
- - TRBJ2-2 TRBV14 TGTGCCAGCAGCCGCGGGAACCTTAACACCGGGGAGCTGTTTTTT CASSRGNLNTGELFF
- - TRBJ2-1 TRBV7-9 TGTGCCAGCAGCACAGACGGCCTCTCCTACAATGAGCAGTTCTTC CASSTDGLSYNEQFF
- - TRBJ2-5 TRBV7-7 TGTGCTAGCAGCCTCCTACCCACAGGGGAGACCCAGTACTTC CASSLLPTGETQYF
- TRBD1 TRBJ1-2 TRBV28 TGTGCCAGCAGTTTACTCCCGGGACAGGGGGACGGCTACACCTTC CASSLLPGQGDGYTF
- - TRBJ1-2 TRBV6-1 TGTGCCAGCAGTACCATTGGCTATGGCTACACCTTC CASSTIGYGYTF
few - TRBJ1-1 TRBV6-5 TGTGCCAGCAGTTACAGGCTGAACACTGAAGCTTTCTTT CASSYRLNTEAFF
few - TRBJ1-5 TRBV28 TGTGCCAGCAGTAGGGGTTTGGGTCAGCCCCAGCATTTT CASSRGLGQPQHF
- - TRBJ2-7 TRBV19 TGTGCCAGTAGTACCGACTCCTACGAGCAGTACTTC CASSTDSYEQYF
- - TRBJ1-5 TRBV7-9 TGTGCCAGCAGCCGGGACCTTAGCAATCAGCCCCAGCATTTT CASSRDLSNQPQHF
- - TRBJ1-6 TRBV4-3 TGCGCCAGCAGCCAAGCAGGGGCAAATAATTCACCCCTCCACTTT CASSQAGANNSPLHF
- - TRBJ2-5 TRBV5-1 TGCGCCAGCAGCTTAACAGGGGAGACCCAGTACTTC CASSLTGETQYF
- TRBD1 TRBJ2-2 TRBV19 TGTGCCAGTACCTCCGAGGGGACAGGGGATAGCGGGGAGCTGTTTTTT CASTSEGTGDSGELFF
- TRBD2 TRBJ2-7 TRBV18 TGTGCCAGCTCATCGGGCCTCAGCGGGAGCGAAAGGGAGCAGTACTTC CASSSGLSGSEREQYF